This T cell receptor (beta chain) was observed in a study of memory CD8 T cells in hepatitis C reinfection. The protocol was immunoSEQ multiplex PCR, while the TCRdb copy is restricted to in-frame clones and leaves out a portion. The repertoire consists of under 60,000 clones, with roughly 86% occurring once and the leading ten covering more than 0.8%. The time point: pre-reinfection, 55 to 20 weeks before reinfection detection. No in vitro expansion preceded TCR sequencing of the sorted cells. Donors were people who inject drugs in the Montreal HEPCO cohort. This CDR3 has 15 amino acids. V lost 4 bases and J lost 1, with 11 bases in between. Germline V lookup: CDR1 MNHEY, CDR2 SVGAGI.

The TCR was taken from a young man with hepatitis C virus infection. The chain is built from TRBV6-5 and TRBJ1-3; a possible D gene is TRBD1 (6 bases). Specimen: naive CD8+ T cells sorted from blood. This chain's CDR3 is CASSWTTGSGNTIYF. The CDR3 DNA is TGTGCCAGCAGTTGGACCACAGGGTCTGGAAACACCATATATTTT.